Below, 20 T cell receptor beta chains from the same sample are listed, as sequenced in a study of T-cell reconstitution after alpha-beta-depleted transplantation in children. The TCRbeta library incorporated unique molecular identifiers. TCRdb reprocessed the PCR reads with MiXCR, giving one entry per CDR3 protein. This sample yields approximately 980,000 distinct CDR3 sequences, of which roughly 29% are seen a single time; 28% belongs to the top ten. This sample comprised PBMCs, mostly from graft donor cells, obtained 360 days after TCRalphabeta/CD19-depleted stem cell transplant. The receptor set was obtained from a boy in the first two years of life who had a stem cell transplant for SCID, so the T cells may come from the graft donor.

The sample holds a few counts of this clonotype. This chain uses TRBV29-1 with TRBJ2-3; TRBD2 matches 12 bases. Germline-derived CDR1 and CDR2 are SQVTM and ANQGSEA. The CDR3 is 16 residues long. With 7 bases clipped from V and 0 bases from J, the junction kept 8 bases outside the gene matches. CDR3 sequence: CSERSLAGGSTDTQYF. CDR3 DNA: TGCAGCGAAAGATCACTAGCGGGGGGTAGCACAGATACGCAGTATTTT.

This clonotype was seen only once. This sequence joins TRBV12-3 or TRBV12-4 and TRBJ2-1; weak D call: TRBD1 (6 bases). V was trimmed by 8 bases and J by 4 bases, leaving 18 bases between them. This CDR3 has 15 residues. The CDR3 DNA sequence: TGTGCCAGCGGGATGTCGGGACACCTATACAATGAGCAGTTCTTC. Protein product: CASGMSGHLYNEQFF.

V usage is TRBV11-2 and J usage is TRBJ2-5, with D possibly being TRBD1 or TRBD2 (5 bases each). This CDR3 contains 16 residues. Per germline, CDR1 SGHAT and CDR2 FQNNGV. V lost 5 bases and J lost 5, with 21 bases in between. CDR3 coding DNA: TGTGCCAGCAGCCTTTCTTTATGGCGGTGGGGGGAGACCCAGTACTTC. This sequence encodes CASSLSLWRWGETQYF.

V usage is TRBV25-1 and J usage is TRBJ2-7; 7 bases are a match to TRBD1. CDR1 is MGHDK, CDR2 SYGVNS, per germline. This CDR3 region has 12 residues. Trimming took 5 bases from V and 6 from J; bases not matched to a gene: 4. CDR3 residues: CASSPRGREQYF. In nucleotides, the CDR3 is TGTGCCAGCAGTCCGAGGGGGCGCGAGCAGTACTTC.

The CDR3 spells CASSLEGQIINSPLHF. CDR3 bases: TGTGCCAGCAGCTTAGAGGGACAGATAATTAATTCACCCCTCCACTTT. The chain joins TRBV7-9 to TRBJ1-6; 7 bases line up with TRBD1. J lost 6 bases, V lost 1 base, and 6 bases had no gene match. This CDR3 region has 16 residues. The germline V gene has CDR1 SEHNR and CDR2 FQNEAQ (reference sequence).

The V and J genes are TRBV6-6 and TRBJ1-4; D may be TRBD1 (5 bases). The germline gives CDR1 MNHNY, CDR2 SVGAGI (reference sequence). The CDR3 has 12 residues. Trimming shortened V by 4 bases and J by 11 bases, and 11 bases separated the two germline ends. CDR3 DNA sequence: TGTGCCAGCAGTTCTGGGGGGGGTAAACTGTTTTTT. This encodes CASSSGGGKLFF.

This chain uses TRBV6-2 or TRBV6-3 with TRBJ2-2; 8 nucleotides agree with TRBD1. The germline CDR1 and CDR2 sequences are MNHEY and SVGEGT. The V segment lost 8 bases and the J segment 5 bases; nucleotides outside the gene matches: 7. The CDR3 totals 14 residues. The CDR3 loop reads CASGQGAGTGELFF. In nucleotides, the CDR3 is TGTGCCAGCGGCCAGGGGGCGGGAACCGGGGAGCTGTTTTTT.

This clonotype has just one count. The CDR3 region has the DNA TGCGCCAGCAGCCAAGAGGACGGACTCAAACTGTTTTTT. Translation: CASSQEDGLKLFF. J is TRBJ1-4 and V is TRBV4-1; D gene ambiguous. Germline CDR1 and CDR2: MGHRA and YSYEKL. This CDR3 region has 13 residues. V lost 0 bases, J lost 11 bases, and 10 bases lay in between.

This clonotype showed up many times. The chain links TRBV3-1 to TRBJ2-7; D is uncertain. The CDR3 is made up of 14 amino acids. Germline assignment: CDR1 LGHDT and CDR2 YNNKEL (reference sequence). Trimming shortened V by 6 bases and J by 2 bases, and 14 bases separated the two germline ends. CDR3 in DNA: TGTGCCAGCAGTTTTACCGGGCCCCCCTACGAGCAGTACTTC. It translates to CASSFTGPPYEQYF.

The chain couples TRBV7-9 to TRBJ1-5, with no clear D. The V end was cut by 1 base, the J end by 8 bases, with 12 bases between. The germline gives CDR1 SEHNR, CDR2 FQNEAQ (reference sequence). The CDR3 extends over 14 amino acids. The CDR3 DNA follows: TGTGCCAGCAGCTTAGAAGCGGCAGGCGAGCCCCAGCATTTT. This translates into CASSLEAAGEPQHF.

The V gene is TRBV20-1, the J gene TRBJ1-5; perhaps TRBD1 as D (5 bases). The CDR3 is made up of 14 amino acids. The germline V gene has CDR1 DFQATT and CDR2 SNEGSKA (reference sequence). V shed 4 bases and J shed 1 base, with 11 bases lying between them. DNA for the CDR3: TGCAGTGCTATAGGGGATACCAGCAATCAGCCCCAGCATTTT. This codes for CSAIGDTSNQPQHF.

The J gene is TRBJ2-7, the V gene TRBV9, with 8 bases lining up with TRBD1. The trim removed 0 bases at V and 2 bases at J, leaving 4 bases unmatched. From germline, CDR1 is SGDLS and CDR2 YYNGEE. The CDR3 has 15 residues. CDR3 sequence reads: CASSVAGGETYEQYF. CDR3 DNA: TGTGCCAGCAGCGTAGCAGGGGGCGAGACCTACGAGCAGTACTTC.

This clonotype was seen repeatedly, ten times or more. The genes are TRBV6-1 and TRBJ2-7, with D perhaps matching TRBD2 (6 bases). The CDR3 length is 15 residues. Trimming cost V 6 bases and J 4 bases, with 19 bases left between them. Germline lookup yields CDR1 MNHNS and CDR2 SASEGT. CDR3 residues: CASSPFVEGWYEQYF. In DNA, the CDR3 is TGTGCCAGCAGCCCATTCGTGGAGGGGTGGTACGAGCAGTACTTC.

The chain links TRBV7-9 to TRBJ2-1; the D call may be TRBD1 or TRBD2 (5 bases each). This CDR3 is 12 amino acids long. V gave up 6 bases and J gave up 11 bases, with 14 bases separating them. Germline V gene lookup returns CDR1 SEHNR and CDR2 FQNEAQ (reference sequence). The CDR3 DNA sequence: TGTGCCAGCAGGGAGATCGTGGGACAGCAGTTCTTC. Translation: CASREIVGQQFF.

This rearrangement joins TRBV12-3 or TRBV12-4 to TRBJ2-3; 7 bases are shared with TRBD2. Trimming cost V 6 bases and J 4 bases; bases outside gene matches: 10. The CDR3 consists of 15 residues. This chain's CDR3 is CASSGLVRRADTQYF. As DNA, the CDR3 is TGTGCCAGCAGCGGACTAGTTCGAAGGGCAGATACGCAGTATTTT.

The rearrangement joins TRBV28 to TRBJ1-2; maybe TRBD1 (5 bases). V was trimmed by 7 bases and J by 5 bases, leaving 14 bases between them. This CDR3 contains 13 residues. Germline loops: CDR1 MDHEN, CDR2 SYDVKM. The CDR3 bases are TGTGCCAGCACCCCCTGGCAGGGATATGGCTACACCTTC. Its protein is CASTPWQGYGYTF.

The V and J genes are TRBV12-3 or TRBV12-4 and TRBJ2-2; TRBD1 might be the D (6 bases). The CDR3 is 15 residues long. V lost 5 bases, J lost 3 bases, and 13 bases lay in between. The DNA of the CDR3 is TGTGCCAGCAGTCCTTTCGGGACATACACCGGGGAGCTGTTTTTT. This gives the protein CASSPFGTYTGELFF.

The chain joins TRBV2 to TRBJ1-1, with D hard to call. Trimming removed 3 bases at V and 0 bases at J, with 8 bases between. The CDR3 is 14 amino acids. The germline gives CDR1 SNHLY, CDR2 FYNNEI. CDR3 protein: CASSEIIMNTEAFF. CDR3 DNA: TGTGCCAGCAGTGAGATAATCATGAACACTGAAGCTTTCTTT.

Regarding this clonotype: A much larger clone sits a single nucleotide away, making a read error possible. The J gene is TRBJ2-3, the V gene TRBV2; 8 nucleotides agree with TRBD2. Trimming removed 3 bases from V and 5 bases from J; junction bases left unmatched: 4. The CDR3 spans 14 residues. In germline, CDR1 is SNHLY, CDR2 FYNNEI. CDR3 loop: CASSDGGARDTQYF. The CDR3 DNA reads TGTGCCAGCAGTGACGGGGGGGCCAGAGATACGCAGTATTTT. The variable domain in full, with the rest retrieved from reference TRBV2 and TRBJ2-3, is EPEVTQTPSHQVTQMGQEVILRCVPISNHLYFYWYRQILGQKVEFLVSFYNNEISEKSEIFDDQFSVERPDGSNFTLKIRSTKLEDSAMYFCASSDGGARDTQYFGPGTRLTVL.

This clonotype was counted once. This chain joins TRBV20-1 and TRBJ1-2; 10 bases fit TRBD1. V shed 6 bases, J shed 10 bases, and the junction held 11 bases outside the gene matches. The CDR3 runs to 13 residues. Per germline, CDR1 DFQATT and CDR2 SNEGSKA (reference sequence). The chain's CDR3 is CSAPWTGGESYTF. CDR3 coding DNA: TGCAGTGCCCCATGGACAGGGGGGGAGTCCTACACCTTC.